The 25 T cell receptor beta chains given below trace back to one sample, sequenced in a study of blood T cell repertoires in COVID-19. Generated by immunoSEQ multiplex PCR, the TCRdb table keeps only in-frame clones and is missing some. Of roughly 250,000 clones listed, approximately 85% were seen once; the top ten hold roughly 0.87%. The sequencing sample was made of peripheral blood. The receptor source for this set is a human donor with COVID-19, enrolled during active disease. The donor label of this sample is uncertain.

This chain connects TRBV19 to TRBJ2-7; TRBD2 might be the D (6 bases). Trimming took off 3 bases at V and 2 bases at J, with 8 bases between the two ends. Germline CDR1 LNHDA, CDR2 SQIVND (reference sequence). The CDR3 totals 13 residues. In DNA, the CDR3 is TGTGCCAGTAGTATTAGCGGCCCCTACGAGCAGTACTTC. It specifies CASSISGPYEQYF.

This sequence joins TRBV12-3 or TRBV12-4 and TRBJ1-2; D not resolved. Trimming took 2 bases from V and 4 from J, leaving 8 bases between them. The CDR3 extends over 13 amino acids. The CDR3 region has the DNA TGTGCCAGCAGTTTAAACGAGATCTATGGCTACACCTTC. It translates to CASSLNEIYGYTF.

The chain uses TRBV18 and TRBJ1-4; 9 bases agree with TRBD1. V lost 5 bases, J lost 4 bases, and 8 bases stayed unmatched. This CDR3 contains 16 residues. The germline V gene encodes CDR1 KGHSH and CDR2 LQKENI. The CDR3 DNA reads TGTGCCAGCTCAAGACGTTCGGGACAGGGTAATGAAAAACTGTTTTTT. Its protein product is CASSRRSGQGNEKLFF.

This clone was counted once. The V call is TRBV7-6, the J call TRBJ1-5, with 9 nucleotides matching TRBD1. From germline, CDR1 is SGHVS and CDR2 FNYEAQ. The V segment lost 5 bases and the J segment 2 bases; nucleotides outside the gene matches: 4. The CDR3 consists of 15 residues. The CDR3 nucleotides read TGTGCCAGCAGCCGGACAGGGGACGGCAATCAGCCCCAGCATTTT. Its protein product is CASSRTGDGNQPQHF.

The chain combines TRBV28 with TRBJ1-5, with 7 bases matching TRBD1. This CDR3 contains 14 residues. The trim removed 6 bases at V and 4 bases at J, leaving 6 bases unmatched. Germline V lookup: CDR1 MDHEN, CDR2 SYDVKM. CDR3 loop: CASRSGTANQPQHF. As DNA, the CDR3 is TGTGCCAGCAGGTCCGGGACAGCGAATCAGCCCCAGCATTTT.

This clone has just one count. The gene calls are TRBV11-2 and TRBJ1-4; TRBD1 is a possible D gene (6 bases). The CDR3 contains 14 residues. Germline values: CDR1 SGHAT, CDR2 FQNNGV. Trimming left V 4 bases short and J 0 bases short, with 6 bases between. CDR3 in amino acids: CASSSGATNEKLFF. The DNA of the CDR3 is TGTGCCAGCAGCTCAGGGGCAACTAATGAAAAACTGTTTTTT.

The chain carries TRBV7-9 and TRBJ1-2; TRBD1 matches at 7 bases. CDR3 size: 13 residues. V lost 6 bases and J lost 4; bases outside the gene matches: 5. Germline CDR1 and CDR2: SEHNR and FQNEAQ (reference sequence). This chain's CDR3 is CASSSTGIYGYTF. The CDR3 nucleotides are TGTGCCAGCAGTTCGACAGGGATCTATGGCTACACCTTC.

The V call is TRBV3-1 (or the pseudogene TRBV3-2), the J call TRBJ2-5; the D is unclear. The V gene's germline CDR1 is LGHDT and CDR2 YNNKEL (reference sequence). Trimming took off 0 bases at V and 2 bases at J, with 10 bases between the two ends. This CDR3 spans 15 amino acids. CDR3 sequence reads: CASSQDPGSQETQYF. In nucleotides, the CDR3 is TGTGCCAGCAGCCAAGATCCAGGTAGTCAAGAGACCCAGTACTTC.

Concerning this clone itself: Within the sample, other DNA sequences also encode this same CDR3. V is TRBV19 and J is TRBJ2-2; tentatively, D is TRBD2 (6 bases). The CDR3 is made up of 14 amino acids. Deletions cut 0 bases from V and 5 bases from J, with 7 bases between. CDR1 is LNHDA and CDR2 is SQIVND in the germline V gene (reference sequence). CDR3 DNA sequence: TGTGCCAGTAGTATAGATCGGGGGACCGGGGAGCTGTTTTTT. As protein: CASSIDRGTGELFF.

As DNA, the CDR3 is TGTGCCAGCAGCCCGGGACATTATGGCTACACCTTC. Translation: CASSPGHYGYTF. The rearrangement joins TRBV3-1 (or the pseudogene TRBV3-2) to TRBJ1-2, with D possibly TRBD1 on 6 matching bases. Trimming removed 4 bases at V and 5 bases at J, with 8 bases between. Germline V CDR1 and CDR2: LGHDT, YNNKEL (reference sequence). This CDR3 comprises 12 residues.

The V and J genes are TRBV3-1 (or the pseudogene TRBV3-2) and TRBJ2-5; D may be TRBD2 (6 bases). The germline V gene has CDR1 LGHDT and CDR2 YNNKEL (reference sequence). The CDR3 has 14 amino acids. V was pared by 5 bases and J by 4 bases, with 14 bases between. The CDR3 DNA reads TGTGCCAGCAGCTTTGGAGGGCGGGGAGAGACCCAGTACTTC. This gives the protein CASSFGGRGETQYF.

The chain joins TRBV7-2 to TRBJ1-1; 7 bases are shared with TRBD1. V lost 5 bases to trimming and J lost 3 bases; unmatched junction nucleotides: 6. This CDR3 contains 14 residues. Germline CDR1 is SGHTA and CDR2 is FQGNSA. CDR3 nucleotides: TGTGCCAGCAGCCTTACTCAGGGGGACACTGAAGCTTTCTTT. Amino acid sequence: CASSLTQGDTEAFF.

This rearrangement joins TRBV5-1 to TRBJ1-6; D is unclear. The CDR3 is 13 residues long. Germline CDR1 reads SGHRS; CDR2 reads YFSETQ. The V end was cut by 3 bases, the J end by 10 bases, with 11 bases between. The CDR3 sequence is CASSSLEGSPLHF. CDR3 bases: TGCGCCAGCAGCTCGCTCGAGGGATCACCCCTCCACTTT.

The J gene is TRBJ1-2, the V gene TRBV27, with D uncertain. The V and J ends lost 2 bases and 8 bases respectively, with 12 bases between them. The V gene's germline CDR1 is MNHEY and CDR2 SMNVEV (reference sequence). This CDR3 is 13 amino acids long. The CDR3 here is CASSLMGREGYTF. For the CDR3, the DNA is TGTGCCAGCAGTTTAATGGGCCGAGAGGGCTACACCTTC.

The CDR3 DNA is TGCGCCAGCAGCCCGGACTACCTATCTCGTGAGCAGTTCTTC. Amino acids: CASSPDYLSREQFF. This sequence joins TRBV5-1 and TRBJ2-1, with D perhaps matching TRBD2 (6 bases). V lost 4 bases, J lost 9 bases, and 17 bases lay in between. This CDR3 has 14 residues. CDR1 and CDR2 from the germline V gene are SGHRS and YFSETQ.

This chain joins TRBV6-2 or TRBV6-3 and TRBJ2-3; 9 positions match TRBD2. The germline V gene has CDR1 MNHEY and CDR2 SVGEGT. V lost 4 bases, J lost 3 bases, and 14 bases stayed unmatched. CDR3 length: 18 residues. The CDR3 DNA reads TGTGCCAGCAGTTGGGGTGGTAGCGGGAGTGGAAGGACAGATACGCAGTATTTT. It is translated as CASSWGGSGSGRTDTQYF.

The V call is TRBV10-2, the J call TRBJ2-1; TRBD2 is a possible D gene (6 bases). The CDR3 length is 17 residues. Per the germline V gene, CDR1 is WSHSY and CDR2 is SAAADI. The ends were cut back, 8 bases at V and 1 base at J, with 21 bases in the middle. The CDR3 region has the DNA TGCGCCAGCTCCGGTATGACCGGGACTTATTCCTACAATGAGCAGTTCTTC. Its translation is CASSGMTGTYSYNEQFF.

The rearrangement links TRBV4-1 to TRBJ1-5; tentatively, D is TRBD1 (5 bases). The length of the CDR3 is 13 residues. Germline CDR1 MGHRA, CDR2 YSYEKL. Deletions cut 3 bases from V and 7 bases from J, with 10 bases between. CDR3 sequence: CASSQGGGQPQHF. CDR3 nucleotides: TGCGCCAGCAGCCAGGGGGGGGGACAGCCCCAGCATTTT.

This chain links TRBV2 with TRBJ1-2, with D perhaps TRBD1 (5 bases). This CDR3 has 14 residues. Germline values: CDR1 SNHLY, CDR2 FYNNEI. V lost 1 base to trimming and J lost 3 bases, with 9 bases between them. Here the CDR3 reads CASSEGQGDYGYTF. CDR3 coding DNA: TGTGCCAGCAGTGAAGGCCAGGGCGACTATGGCTACACCTTC. Full variable domain (outside the CDR3, taken from reference TRBV2 and TRBJ1-2): EPEVTQTPSHQVTQMGQEVILRCVPISNHLYFYWYRQILGQKVEFLVSFYNNEISEKSEIFDDQFSVERPDGSNFTLKIRSTKLEDSAMYFCASSEGQGDYGYTFGSGTRLTVV.

The chain joins TRBV5-4 to TRBJ1-1; D remains unclear. The CDR3 runs 13 residues. Germline CDR1 and CDR2: SGHNT and YYREEE (reference sequence). The V and J ends lost 1 base and 1 base respectively, with 5 bases between them. The CDR3 spells CASSLRENTEAFF. CDR3 DNA sequence: TGTGCCAGCAGCTTGCGGGAGAACACTGAAGCTTTCTTT.

The V call is TRBV27, the J call TRBJ1-5, with D perhaps matching TRBD1 (6 bases). The CDR3 contains 15 residues. Trimming removed 6 bases from V and 5 bases from J, with 17 bases in between. Looked up from germline, CDR1 is MNHEY and CDR2 is SMNVEV (reference sequence). The chain's CDR3 is CASRQGGGVHQPQHF. The CDR3, as DNA: TGTGCCAGCAGGCAAGGGGGGGGCGTCCATCAGCCCCAGCATTTT.

The gene calls are TRBV11-1 and TRBJ2-3; 7 nucleotides align to TRBD1. The J segment lost 4 bases and the V segment lost 4 bases, leaving 11 bases of the junction unmatched. Germline CDR1 reads SGHAT; CDR2 reads FQDESV (reference sequence). The CDR3 is 16 amino acids. The DNA for the CDR3 is TGTGCCAGCAGCTCCTATGGCCTAGGGGGCGCAGATACGCAGTATTTT. This codes for CASSSYGLGGADTQYF.

This chain uses TRBV24-1 with TRBJ1-1; possible D gene TRBD1, 5 bases. CDR3 length: 14 residues. V was cut by 5 bases and J by 3 bases, with 12 bases left in between. Germline V gene data show CDR1 as KGHDR and CDR2 as SFDVKD. The CDR3 DNA reads as TGTGCCACCAGTGGGGGGGTCGTGGACACTGAAGCTTTCTTT. Its translation: CATSGGVVDTEAFF.

J is TRBJ2-5 and V is TRBV3-1 (or the pseudogene TRBV3-2), with D perhaps matching TRBD2 (6 bases). Germline V gene sequence: CDR1 LGHDT, CDR2 YNNKEL (reference sequence). The CDR3 runs to 17 residues. V shed 0 bases and J shed 0 bases, with 14 bases lying between them. This CDR3 is CASSQDLRAGYQETQYF. The CDR3, as DNA: TGTGCCAGCAGCCAAGATCTTAGAGCGGGTTACCAAGAGACCCAGTACTTC.

The J gene is TRBJ2-2, the V gene TRBV7-9, with D unclear. This CDR3 is built from 14 residues. Germline CDR1 reads SEHNR; CDR2 reads FQNEAQ (reference sequence). The V end was cut by 1 base, the J end by 4 bases, with 7 bases between. As DNA, the CDR3 is TGTGCCAGCAGCTTAGACTACTCCACCGGGGAGCTGTTTTTT. Protein: CASSLDYSTGELFF.